This T cell receptor beta chain was recovered during a study of T cells in Graves' hyperthyroidism and ophthalmopathy. This clonotype came up many times. This clone may be a read error of a much larger clone one base away. Researchers amplified the TCR beta CDR3 regions from RNA transcripts. Researchers ran a first-round RT-PCR on the TCR CDR3 using the HTBI primer set. A single record per CDR3 protein comes from TCRdb applying MiXCR to the multiplex PCR reads. The data hold hundreds of thousands of distinct CDR3 sequences, with approximately 25% observed a single time. The receptor was isolated from a woman aged 30 to 39 with Graves' ophthalmopathy. What was sequenced was blood.

In DNA, the CDR3 is TGTGCCAGCAGTTCCCCCACTAACGGGGGGAGGACCCAGTACTTC. Translating it yields CASSSPTNGGRTQYF. The J gene is TRBJ2-5, the V gene TRBV12-3 or TRBV12-4, with 7 bases that match TRBD2. The CDR3 sequence is 15 residues long. Trimming removed 4 bases from V and 7 bases from J; junction bases left unmatched: 12.